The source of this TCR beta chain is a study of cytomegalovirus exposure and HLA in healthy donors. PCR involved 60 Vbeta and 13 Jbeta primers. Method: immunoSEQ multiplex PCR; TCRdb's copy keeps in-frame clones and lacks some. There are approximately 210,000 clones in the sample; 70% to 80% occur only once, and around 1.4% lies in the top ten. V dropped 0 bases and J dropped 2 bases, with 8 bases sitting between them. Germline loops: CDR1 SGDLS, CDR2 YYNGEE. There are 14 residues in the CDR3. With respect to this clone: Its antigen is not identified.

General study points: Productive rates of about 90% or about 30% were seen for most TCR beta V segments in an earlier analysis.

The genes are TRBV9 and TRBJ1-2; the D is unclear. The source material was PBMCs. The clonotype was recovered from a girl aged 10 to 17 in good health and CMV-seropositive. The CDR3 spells CASSVGNSNYGYTF. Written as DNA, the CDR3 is TGTGCCAGCAGCGTAGGAAACAGCAACTATGGCTACACCTTC.